These 3 T cell receptor beta chains originate from one sample sequenced in a study of blood T cell repertoires in COVID-19. Method: immunoSEQ multiplex PCR; TCRdb's copy keeps in-frame clones and lacks some. This sample carries about 240,000 clones, around nine tenths of them seen once, and the ten largest clones take approximately 9.5%. Sample: PBMCs or T cells enriched from blood (not recorded which). All receptors come from a man aged 35-49 years who had recovered from COVID-19.

This clone was detected only once. The chain couples TRBV7-2 to TRBJ2-5; no clear D. The CDR3 length is 12 residues. Germline loops: CDR1 SGHTA, CDR2 FQGNSA. V lost 5 bases to trimming and J lost 0 bases, with 4 bases between them. This CDR3 reads CASSRYQETQYF. The CDR3 nucleotides are TGTGCCAGCAGCCGGTACCAAGAGACCCAGTACTTC. Variable domain in full (rest from reference TRBV7-2 and TRBJ2-5): GAGVSQSPSNKVTEKGKDVELRCDPISGHTALYWYRQSLGQGLEFLIYFQGNSAPDKSGLPSDRFSAERTGGSVSTLTIQRTQQEDSAVYLCASSRYQETQYFGPGTRLLVL.

This clone was recorded only once. The rearrangement links TRBV6-6 to TRBJ2-7; 7 bases fit TRBD1. V was pared by 5 bases and J by 6 bases, with 10 bases of the junction left unmatched. CDR3 length: 14 amino acids. CDR1 is MNHNY, CDR2 SVGAGI, per germline (reference sequence). The CDR3 sequence is CASSPNRGTGEQYF. CDR3 DNA: TGTGCCAGCAGTCCAAACAGGGGTACGGGCGAGCAGTACTTC.

This sequence joins TRBV4-2 and TRBJ2-2, with 7 bases aligning to TRBD2. Germline-derived CDR1 and CDR2 are LGHNA and YNFKEQ. With V trimmed by 0 bases and J by 0 bases, 13 bases remained unmatched. The length of the CDR3 is 20 residues. CDR3 sequence reads: CASSQDLAARLGPNTGELFF. As DNA, the CDR3 is TGTGCCAGCAGCCAAGATCTAGCGGCCAGGCTTGGGCCGAACACCGGGGAGCTGTTTTTT.